This note documents a single T cell receptor beta chain sequence. The CDR3 extends over 16 amino acids. Germline CDR1 SGHTA, CDR2 FQGTGA. J was trimmed by 5 bases and V by 5 bases; bases with no gene match: 9. The data originate from a study of blood T cell repertoires in COVID-19. Turning to the study itself: T cells, B-cell-depleted T cells, or PBMCs provided the cDNA or gDNA that served as material.

The repertoire was sequenced with immunoSEQ multiplex PCR; TCRdb's copy has only in-frame clones and lacks some. The repertoire includes over 200,000 clones, 80% to 90% of them detected once, and about 4.7% sits in the top ten. The genes are TRBV7-3 and TRBJ2-5; 12 bases agree with TRBD2. Specimen: PBMCs or T cells enriched from blood (not recorded which). This TCR was recovered from a woman younger than 45 who had been exposed to COVID-19. CDR3 amino acids: CASSQSSGGARETQYF. The CDR3 coding sequence is TGTGCCAGCAGCCAATCTAGCGGGGGGGCCCGGGAGACCCAGTACTTC.